This note documents a single T cell receptor (beta chain) sequence. The junction does not match germline at one end; this may be a read error. From germline, CDR1 is SEHNR and CDR2 FQNEAQ (reference sequence). The CDR3 is 15 residues long. The source of the sample is a study of cytomegalovirus exposure and HLA in healthy donors. The PCR made use of 60 Vbeta and 13 Jbeta primers. Data came from immunoSEQ multiplex PCR; TCRdb stores just in-frame clones and leaves some out. The sample holds over 200,000 clones; over 75% are singletons and the top ten take around 1.2%. This chain uses TRBV7-9 with TRBJ2-2; D perhaps matches TRBD2 (5 bases). The sequence came from a human donor in good health. Sequenced input: PBMCs. Here the CDR3 reads CASSVAGVNTGELFF. In nucleotides, the CDR3 is TGTGCCAGCAGCGTAGCCGGGGTTAACACCGGGGAGCTGTTTTTT.